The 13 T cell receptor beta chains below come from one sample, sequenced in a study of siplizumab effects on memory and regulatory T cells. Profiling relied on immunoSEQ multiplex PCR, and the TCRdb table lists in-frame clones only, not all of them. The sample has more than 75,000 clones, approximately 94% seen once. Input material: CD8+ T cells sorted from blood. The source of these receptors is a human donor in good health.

CDR3 bases: TGTGCCAGCAGGGGAACCGCAACTAATGAAAAACTGTTTTTT. It is translated as CASRGTATNEKLFF. The chain employs TRBV27 and TRBJ1-4; D ambiguous. CDR1 and CDR2 from the germline V gene are MNHEY and SMNVEV (reference sequence). V gave up 6 bases and J gave up 0 bases, with 8 bases separating them. The CDR3 is 14 amino acids.

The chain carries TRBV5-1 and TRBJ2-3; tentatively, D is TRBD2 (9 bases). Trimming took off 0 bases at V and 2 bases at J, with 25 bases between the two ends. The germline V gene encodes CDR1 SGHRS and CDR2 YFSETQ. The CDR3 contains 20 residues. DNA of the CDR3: TGCGCCAGCAGCTTGGGACAGGGGTTTTGGCCTAGCGGGGACACAGATACGCAGTATTTT. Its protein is CASSLGQGFWPSGDTDTQYF.

The CDR3 loop is CASSPSGGGTYEQYF. CDR3 sequence (DNA): TGTGCCAGCAGCCCCTCTGGGGGGGGAACCTACGAGCAGTACTTC. This rearrangement joins TRBV27 to TRBJ2-7, with TRBD2 matching over 7 bases. This CDR3 region has 15 residues. Germline V lookup: CDR1 MNHEY, CDR2 SMNVEV (reference sequence). V shed 6 bases and J 2 bases; nucleotides not matched to a gene: 10.

Written as DNA, the CDR3 is TGTGCCAGCAGCTCCTTGACAGGAAAGGGGACTGAAGCTTTCTTT. The encoded protein is CASSSLTGKGTEAFF. The rearrangement joins TRBV7-9 to TRBJ1-1; D is perhaps TRBD1 (6 bases). Trimming took off 4 bases at V and 5 bases at J, with 17 bases between the two ends. The length of the CDR3 is 15 residues. Per germline, CDR1 SEHNR and CDR2 FQNEAQ (reference sequence).

This CDR3 is CASSPMTSGGPYEQYF. CDR3 sequence (DNA): TGTGCCAGCAGCCCTATGACTAGCGGGGGCCCCTACGAGCAGTACTTC. The rearrangement links TRBV5-6 to TRBJ2-5; 12 bases match TRBD2. The DNA end is a closer match to TRBJ2-7, so the J assignment may be wrong. The CDR3 sequence is 16 residues long. The germline V gene has CDR1 SGHDT and CDR2 YYEEEE.

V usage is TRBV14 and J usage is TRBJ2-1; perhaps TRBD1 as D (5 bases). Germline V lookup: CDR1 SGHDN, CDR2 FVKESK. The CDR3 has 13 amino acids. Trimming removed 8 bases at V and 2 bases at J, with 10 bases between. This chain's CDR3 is CASSLTAYNEQFF. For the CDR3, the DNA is TGTGCCAGCTCTCTGACAGCCTACAATGAGCAGTTCTTC. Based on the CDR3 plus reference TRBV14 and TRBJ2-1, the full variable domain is EAGVTQFPSHSVIEKGQTVTLRCDPISGHDNLYWYRRVMGKEIKFLLHFVKESKQDESGMPNNRFLAERTGGTYSTLKVQPAELEDSGVYFCASSLTAYNEQFFGPGTRLTVL.

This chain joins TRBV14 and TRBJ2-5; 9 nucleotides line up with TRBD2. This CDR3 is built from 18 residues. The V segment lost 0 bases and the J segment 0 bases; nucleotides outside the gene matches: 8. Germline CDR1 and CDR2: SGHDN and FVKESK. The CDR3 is CASSQEKLAGVYQETQYF. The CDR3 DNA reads TGTGCCAGCAGCCAAGAGAAGTTAGCGGGGGTGTACCAAGAGACCCAGTACTTC.

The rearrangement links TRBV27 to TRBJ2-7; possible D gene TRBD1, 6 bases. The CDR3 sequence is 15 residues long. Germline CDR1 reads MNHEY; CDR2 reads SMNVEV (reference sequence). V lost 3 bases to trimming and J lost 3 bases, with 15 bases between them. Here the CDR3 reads CASSLAGAEDYEQYF. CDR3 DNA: TGTGCCAGCAGTTTGGCAGGGGCCGAAGACTACGAGCAGTACTTC.

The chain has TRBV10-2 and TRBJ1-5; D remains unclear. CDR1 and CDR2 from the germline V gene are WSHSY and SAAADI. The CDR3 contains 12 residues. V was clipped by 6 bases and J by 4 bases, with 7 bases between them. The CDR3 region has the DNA TGCGCCAGCAGCGGTGGGAATCAGCCCCAGCATTTT. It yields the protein CASSGGNQPQHF.

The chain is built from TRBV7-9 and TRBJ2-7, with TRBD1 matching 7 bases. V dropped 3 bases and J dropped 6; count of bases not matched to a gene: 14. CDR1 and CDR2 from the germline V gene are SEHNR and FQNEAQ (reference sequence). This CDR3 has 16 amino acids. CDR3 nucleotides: TGTGCCAGCAGCTTGCCCGAGACAGGGTTTGCCTTCGAGCAGTACTTC. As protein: CASSLPETGFAFEQYF.

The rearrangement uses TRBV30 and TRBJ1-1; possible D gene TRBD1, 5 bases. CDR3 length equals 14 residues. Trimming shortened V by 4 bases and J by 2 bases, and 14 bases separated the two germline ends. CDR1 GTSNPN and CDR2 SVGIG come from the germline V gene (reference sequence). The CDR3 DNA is TGTGCCTGGAAATGGGACGGAGATAACACTGAAGCTTTCTTT. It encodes CAWKWDGDNTEAFF.

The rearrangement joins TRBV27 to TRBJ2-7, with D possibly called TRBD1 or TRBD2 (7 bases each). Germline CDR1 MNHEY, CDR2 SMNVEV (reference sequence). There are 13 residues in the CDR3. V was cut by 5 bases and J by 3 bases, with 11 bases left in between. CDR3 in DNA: TGTGCCAGCAGTCAGGGGGGGTTCTACGAGCAGTACTTC. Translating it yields CASSQGGFYEQYF.

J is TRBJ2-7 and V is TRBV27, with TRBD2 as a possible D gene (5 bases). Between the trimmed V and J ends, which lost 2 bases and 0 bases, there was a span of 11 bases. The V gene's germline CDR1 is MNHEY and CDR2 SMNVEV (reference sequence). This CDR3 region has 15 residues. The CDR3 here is CASSLTGMSSYEQYF. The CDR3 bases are TGTGCCAGCAGTTTAACGGGAATGAGCTCCTACGAGCAGTACTTC.